The rows below give T cell receptor beta chains drawn from one sample of a study of cytomegalovirus exposure and HLA in healthy donors. Here immunoSEQ multiplex PCR was the method, and the copy in TCRdb shows in-frame clones only, minus some. The data hold 130,000 to 150,000 clones, with around 77% observed a single time. Sequenced input: PBMCs. The receptors originated from a woman aged 45-65 years in good health and CMV-seronegative. Each CDR3 is given without its conserved first and last residue.

V | CDR3
TRBV6-5 | ASTRGGLYGYT
TRBV29-1 | SVQTGGHSGKLF
TRBV5-6 | ASSFRTGLGYGYT
TRBV7-9 | ASSPEQGVGYT
TRBV5-1 | ASTSLSGVTNEQF
TRBV5-6 | ASSLVGQGGPGELF
TRBV7-8 | ASGKTSVKTDTQY
TRBV21-1 | ASSTVRDRGNQPQH
TRBV7-2 | ASSLGPGQTAHYGYT
TRBV29-1 | SVETRGAEAQY